This T cell receptor beta chain came from a study of CD8+ T cells in alopecia areata. Study information: The tofacitinib course ran for 6 to 18 months and was followed by 6 months off drug.

RNA, once extracted, was reverse transcribed into cDNA for use as the sequencing template. The assay was immunoSEQ multiplex PCR, and TCRdb's table has in-frame clones only and misses some. The sample includes roughly 150,000 clones, 45% to 55% of them seen just once. Whole-study findings and limits: Especially in alopecia totalis/universalis, lesional scalp showed greater clonality than normal scalp did.

Germline CDR1 is LNHDA and CDR2 is SQIVND (reference sequence). The CDR3 is 12 amino acids. Trimming stripped 7 bases from V and 5 bases from J, with 11 bases between. The count of this clone is one. As yet, its antigen is unknown. Researchers gathered lesional scalp punch biopsies and peripheral blood from patients with alopecia areata. The sample here was CD8+ T cells sorted from blood, taken at week 0. The V and J genes are TRBV19 and TRBJ1-1; D ambiguous. The sequence was collected from a human donor with alopecia areata. The CDR3 loop reads CASTWGYTEAFF. The CDR3 DNA follows: TGTGCCAGTACGTGGGGTTATACTGAAGCTTTCTTT.